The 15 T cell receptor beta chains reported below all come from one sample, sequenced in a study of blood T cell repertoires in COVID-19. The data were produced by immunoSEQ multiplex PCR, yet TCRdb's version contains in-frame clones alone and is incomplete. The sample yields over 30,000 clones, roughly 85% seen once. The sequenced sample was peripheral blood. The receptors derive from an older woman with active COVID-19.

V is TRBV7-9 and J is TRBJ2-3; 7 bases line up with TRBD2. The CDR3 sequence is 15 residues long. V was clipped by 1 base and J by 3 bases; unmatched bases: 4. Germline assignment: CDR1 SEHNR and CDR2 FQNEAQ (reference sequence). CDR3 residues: CASSLDGTKTDTQYF. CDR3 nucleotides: TGTGCCAGCAGCTTAGATGGGACTAAAACAGATACGCAGTATTTT. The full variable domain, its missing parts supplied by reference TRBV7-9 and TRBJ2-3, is DTGVSQNPRHKITKRGQNVTFRCDPISEHNRLYWYRQTLGQGPEFLTYFQNEAQLEKSRLLSDRFSAERPKGSFSTLEIQRTEQGDSAMYLCASSLDGTKTDTQYFGPGTRLTVL.

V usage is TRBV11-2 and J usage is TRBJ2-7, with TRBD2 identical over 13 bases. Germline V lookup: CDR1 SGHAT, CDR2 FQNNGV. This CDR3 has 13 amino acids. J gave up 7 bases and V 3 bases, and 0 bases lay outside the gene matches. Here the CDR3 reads CASSLGLAGEQYF. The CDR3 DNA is TGTGCCAGCAGCTTGGGACTAGCGGGGGAGCAGTACTTC.

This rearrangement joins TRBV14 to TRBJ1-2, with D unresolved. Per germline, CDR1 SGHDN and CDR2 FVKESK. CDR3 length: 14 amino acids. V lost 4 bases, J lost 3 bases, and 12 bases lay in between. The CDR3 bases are TGTGCCAGCAGCCCTATGACAAGCTACTATGGCTACACCTTC. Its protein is CASSPMTSYYGYTF.

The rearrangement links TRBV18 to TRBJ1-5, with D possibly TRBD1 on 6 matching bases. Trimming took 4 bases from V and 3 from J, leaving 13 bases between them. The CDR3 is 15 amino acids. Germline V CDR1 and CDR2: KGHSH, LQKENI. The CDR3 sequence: CASSRGRRNNQPQHF. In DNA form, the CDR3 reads TGTGCCAGCTCACGGGGGCGCCGGAACAATCAGCCCCAGCATTTT.

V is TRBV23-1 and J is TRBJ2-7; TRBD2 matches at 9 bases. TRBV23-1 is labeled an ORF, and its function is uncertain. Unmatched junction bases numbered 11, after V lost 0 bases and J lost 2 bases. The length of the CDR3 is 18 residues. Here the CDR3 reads CASSQSKSAGGPPYEQYF. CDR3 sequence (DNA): TGCGCCAGCAGTCAATCGAAATCGGCGGGAGGGCCGCCCTACGAGCAGTACTTC.

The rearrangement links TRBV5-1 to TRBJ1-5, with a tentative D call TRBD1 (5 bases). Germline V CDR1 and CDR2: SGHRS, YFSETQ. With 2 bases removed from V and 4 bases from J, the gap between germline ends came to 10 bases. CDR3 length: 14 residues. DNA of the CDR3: TGCGCCAGCAGCTTATCGGGGGGAAATCAGCCCCAGCATTTT. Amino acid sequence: CASSLSGGNQPQHF.

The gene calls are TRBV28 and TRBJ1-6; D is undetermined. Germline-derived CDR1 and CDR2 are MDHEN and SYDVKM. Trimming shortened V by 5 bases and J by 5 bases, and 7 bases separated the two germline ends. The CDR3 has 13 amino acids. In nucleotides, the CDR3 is TGTGCCAGCAGTGTTAATAATAATTCACCCCTCCACTTT. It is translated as CASSVNNNSPLHF.

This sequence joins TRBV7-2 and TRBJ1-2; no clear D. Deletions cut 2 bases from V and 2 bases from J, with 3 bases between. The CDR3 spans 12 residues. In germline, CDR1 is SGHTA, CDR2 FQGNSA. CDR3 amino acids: CASSLQNYGYTF. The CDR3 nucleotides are TGTGCCAGCAGCTTACAGAACTATGGCTACACCTTC.

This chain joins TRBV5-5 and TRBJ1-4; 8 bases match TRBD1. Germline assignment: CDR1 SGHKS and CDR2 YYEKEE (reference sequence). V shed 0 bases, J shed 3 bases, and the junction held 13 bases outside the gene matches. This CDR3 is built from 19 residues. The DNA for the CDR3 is TGTGCCAGCAGCTTGGGGTCGGGATGGGGGACAGGTTCTAATGAAAAACTGTTTTTT. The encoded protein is CASSLGSGWGTGSNEKLFF.

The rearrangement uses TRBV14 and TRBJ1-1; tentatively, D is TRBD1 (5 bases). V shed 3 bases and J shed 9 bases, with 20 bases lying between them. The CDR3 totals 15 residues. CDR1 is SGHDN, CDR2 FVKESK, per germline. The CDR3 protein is CASSQPNRQGSQAFF. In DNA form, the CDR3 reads TGTGCCAGCAGCCAGCCTAATCGGCAGGGATCGCAAGCTTTCTTT. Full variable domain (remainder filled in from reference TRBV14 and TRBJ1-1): EAGVTQFPSHSVIEKGQTVTLRCDPISGHDNLYWYRRVMGKEIKFLLHFVKESKQDESGMPNNRFLAERTGGTYSTLKVQPAELEDSGVYFCASSQPNRQGSQAFFGQGTRLTVV.

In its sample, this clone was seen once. This CDR3 reads CSGGQSYEQYF. CDR3 DNA sequence: TGCAGCGGAGGACAGAGCTACGAGCAGTACTTC. The chain uses TRBV29-1 and TRBJ2-7, with D perhaps matching TRBD1 (6 bases). This CDR3 region has 11 residues. V was pared by 7 bases and J by 3 bases, with 10 bases between. CDR1 and CDR2 (germline): SQVTM, ANQGSEA.

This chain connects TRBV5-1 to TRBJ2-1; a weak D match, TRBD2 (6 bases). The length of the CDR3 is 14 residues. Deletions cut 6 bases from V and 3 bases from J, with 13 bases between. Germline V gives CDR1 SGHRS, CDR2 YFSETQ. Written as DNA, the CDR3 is TGCGCCAGCACCCGGGAGTCCCACTACAATGAGCAGTTCTTC. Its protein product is CASTRESHYNEQFF. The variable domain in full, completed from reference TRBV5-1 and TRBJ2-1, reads KAGVTQTPRYLIKTRGQQVTLSCSPISGHRSVSWYQQTPGQGLQFLFEYFSETQRNKGNFPGRFSGRQFSNSRSEMNVSTLELGDSALYLCASTRESHYNEQFFGPGTRLTVL.

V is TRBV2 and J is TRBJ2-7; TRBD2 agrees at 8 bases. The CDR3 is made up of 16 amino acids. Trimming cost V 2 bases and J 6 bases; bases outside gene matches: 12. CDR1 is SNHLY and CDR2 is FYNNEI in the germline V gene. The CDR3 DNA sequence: TGTGCCAGCAGTGAACCGAAACCAGCGGGAGCGACCGAGCAGTACTTC. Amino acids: CASSEPKPAGATEQYF.

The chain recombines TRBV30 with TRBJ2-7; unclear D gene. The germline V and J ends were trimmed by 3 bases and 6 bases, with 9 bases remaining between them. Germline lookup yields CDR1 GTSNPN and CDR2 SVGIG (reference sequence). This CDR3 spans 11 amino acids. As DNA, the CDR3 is TGTGCCTGGAGCCCAGGTGCCGAGCAGTACTTC. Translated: CAWSPGAEQYF.

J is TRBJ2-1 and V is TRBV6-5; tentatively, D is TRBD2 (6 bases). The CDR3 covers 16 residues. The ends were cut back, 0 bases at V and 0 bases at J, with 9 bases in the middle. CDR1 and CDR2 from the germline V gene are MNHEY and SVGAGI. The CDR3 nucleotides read TGTGCCAGCAGTTACTCGGGACTCAGCTCCTACAATGAGCAGTTCTTC. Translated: CASSYSGLSSYNEQFF.